Below are 24 T cell receptor beta chains sequenced from a single sample in a study of identifying expanded T cells in peripheral blood (dated by TCRdb to the late 2010s). Library creation used the immunoSEQ multiplex PCR assay. TCRdb carries this immuneACCESS record with in-frame sequences only. Its versions omit some clonotypes, under half of them owing to an unresolved V gene in the studies checked, with the rest unexplained. The sample has 120,000 or so clones on record, about 80% of them singletons. The ten largest account for 3% to 4% of the sample. The material sequenced was blood. Receptor source: a person aged 18 to 75 in good health.

The chain has TRBV30 and TRBJ1-3, with D unclear. CDR3 length equals 19 residues. Per germline, CDR1 GTSNPN and CDR2 SVGIG (reference sequence). Trimming cost V 1 base and J 1 base, with 23 bases left between them. The CDR3 DNA sequence: TGTGCCTGGAGTGCTGAGGGAACCTTTAGAATTGGGTCTGGAAACACCATATATTTT. Residues: CAWSAEGTFRIGSGNTIYF.

This clone has only a few counts. V is TRBV4-1 and J is TRBJ2-7; D is uncertain. From germline, CDR1 is MGHRA and CDR2 YSYEKL. The CDR3 totals 14 residues. Trimming removed 1 base at V and 4 bases at J, with 11 bases between. The CDR3 DNA sequence: TGCGCCAGCAGCCAAGGGAATCTCCTGTACGAGCAGTACTTC. This translates into CASSQGNLLYEQYF.

The chain links TRBV10-3 to TRBJ1-5; D may be TRBD1 (5 bases). Trimming removed 3 bases at V and 7 bases at J, with 16 bases between. CDR1 ENHRY and CDR2 SYGVKD come from the germline V gene. CDR3 length: 15 residues. The CDR3 nucleotides are TGTGCCATCAGTGATTGGGGCAGGGAGGGACAGCCCCAGCATTTT. It is translated as CAISDWGREGQPQHF.

The J gene is TRBJ1-2, the V gene TRBV27, with 11 bases identical to TRBD1. The CDR3 length is 15 residues. Germline loops: CDR1 MNHEY, CDR2 SMNVEV (reference sequence). V gave up 4 bases and J gave up 7 bases; unmatched junction bases: 8. In DNA form, the CDR3 reads TGTGCCAGCAGTTCTAGGACAGGGGGCGTGGGTGGCTACACCTTC. It encodes CASSSRTGGVGGYTF.

The chain has TRBV2 and TRBJ2-2; TRBD1 might be the D (5 bases). The CDR3 contains 13 residues. V gave up 6 bases and J gave up 1 base, with 6 bases separating them. Germline V gives CDR1 SNHLY, CDR2 FYNNEI. The CDR3 is CASSRENTGELFF. Written as DNA, the CDR3 is TGTGCCAGCAGCAGGGAGAACACCGGGGAGCTGTTTTTT.

The V and J genes are TRBV7-6 and TRBJ1-1; maybe TRBD1 (6 bases). The germline gives CDR1 SGHVS, CDR2 FNYEAQ. The CDR3 runs to 15 residues. V lost 1 base and J 3 bases, leaving 12 bases between the germline ends. The CDR3 is CASSLGAQGYTEAFF. DNA for the CDR3: TGTGCCAGCAGCTTAGGTGCTCAGGGGTACACTGAAGCTTTCTTT.

The chain recombines TRBV19 with TRBJ2-2, with 10 bases lining up with TRBD2. Germline values: CDR1 LNHDA, CDR2 SQIVND (reference sequence). V lost 3 bases, J lost 3 bases, and 7 bases stayed unmatched. The CDR3 is made up of 17 amino acids. CDR3 bases: TGTGCCAGTAGTATGAGGGGTAGCGGGGGGTACACCGGGGAGCTGTTTTTT. Protein sequence: CASSMRGSGGYTGELFF.

V and J are TRBV9 and TRBJ1-3; D is unclear. V was trimmed by 1 base and J by 0 bases, leaving 11 bases between them. CDR3 size: 16 residues. CDR1 and CDR2 from the germline V gene are SGDLS and YYNGEE. This CDR3 reads CASSVNSQASGNTIYF. DNA for the CDR3: TGTGCCAGCAGCGTAAATTCTCAAGCCTCTGGAAACACCATATATTTT.

The rearrangement uses TRBV30 and TRBJ1-2, with 7 bases fitting TRBD1. CDR1 GTSNPN and CDR2 SVGIG come from the germline V gene (reference sequence). This CDR3 is built from 14 residues. The trim removed 0 bases at V and 6 bases at J, leaving 7 bases unmatched. For the CDR3, the DNA is TGTGCCTGGAGTGTTCGACTACAGGGGAATGGCTACACCTTC. Amino acids: CAWSVRLQGNGYTF.

DNA for the CDR3: TGTGCCAGCAGCCCCCCGTTCTTCGGGAGTTGGTATGGCTACACCTTC. Residues: CASSPPFFGSWYGYTF. The rearrangement joins TRBV7-9 to TRBJ1-2; D gene unclear. The V end was cut by 5 bases, the J end by 5 bases, with 21 bases between. Germline V gene data show CDR1 as SEHNR and CDR2 as FQNEAQ (reference sequence). CDR3 size: 16 residues.

This chain links TRBV6-1 with TRBJ1-2; 10 nucleotides align to TRBD1. This CDR3 is built from 14 residues. V lost 4 bases to trimming and J lost 7 bases; unmatched junction nucleotides: 6. Germline-derived CDR1 and CDR2 are MNHNS and SASEGT. The CDR3 DNA sequence: TGTGCCAGCAGTGGACAGGGGGCGAGGAGTGGCTACACCTTC. It codes for CASSGQGARSGYTF.

The chain links TRBV6-6 to TRBJ2-1, with 8 positions matching TRBD1. CDR1 is MNHNY and CDR2 is SVGAGI in the germline V gene (reference sequence). The CDR3 is 14 amino acids. The junction had 4 bases not matched to a gene; V was cut back by 6 bases and J by 3 bases. CDR3 nucleotide sequence: TGTGCCAGCAGGACAGGGGCCCTCTACAATGAGCAGTTCTTC. Protein: CASRTGALYNEQFF.

The CDR3 protein is CASSLGHGARDEYGYTF. In nucleotides, the CDR3 is TGTGCCAGCAGCTTAGGCCACGGGGCCAGGGACGAGTATGGCTACACCTTC. V is TRBV13 and J is TRBJ1-2; maybe TRBD1 (5 bases). CDR1 and CDR2 (germline): PRHDT, FYEKMQ (reference sequence). V shed 0 bases and J shed 5 bases, with 19 bases lying between them. CDR3 length: 17 amino acids.

The chain has TRBV19 and TRBJ1-2; D unclear. The germline gives CDR1 LNHDA, CDR2 SQIVND (reference sequence). V lost 1 base, J lost 2 bases, and 14 bases lay in between. This CDR3 region has 16 residues. CDR3 nucleotides: TGTGCCAGTAGTATAGTTTGGGCCGACTCGAACTATGGCTACACCTTC. Protein product: CASSIVWADSNYGYTF.

The V and J genes are TRBV11-3 and TRBJ2-2; D is ambiguous. This CDR3 has 16 amino acids. Trimming removed 4 bases from V and 1 base from J, with 13 bases in between. The germline V gene has CDR1 SGHNT and CDR2 YENEEA. CDR3 DNA sequence: TGTGCCAGCAGCTCCAACAAAAACAGGAACACCGGGGAGCTGTTTTTT. This sequence encodes CASSSNKNRNTGELFF.

The rearrangement joins TRBV27 to TRBJ1-3; no clear D. CDR3 size: 13 residues. Germline V gene sequence: CDR1 MNHEY, CDR2 SMNVEV (reference sequence). Deletions cut 4 bases from V and 4 bases from J, with 8 bases between. CDR3 amino acids: CASSSVWGNTIYF. CDR3 in DNA: TGTGCCAGCAGTTCAGTCTGGGGAAACACCATATATTTT.

The V and J genes are TRBV19 and TRBJ2-5, with TRBD1 matching over 7 bases. V was clipped by 5 bases and J by 1 base; unmatched bases: 7. This CDR3 comprises 15 residues. The germline CDR1 and CDR2 sequences are LNHDA and SQIVND (reference sequence). The CDR3 is CASSGNRGFQETQYF. In DNA form, the CDR3 reads TGTGCCAGTAGTGGAAACAGGGGCTTCCAAGAGACCCAGTACTTC. Full variable domain (rest looked up from reference TRBV19 and TRBJ2-5): DGGITQSPKYLFRKEGQNVTLSCEQNLNHDAMYWYRQDPGQGLRLIYYSQIVNDFQKGDIAEGYSVSREKKESFPLTVTSAQKNPTAFYLCASSGNRGFQETQYFGPGTRLLVL.

About this clone: A much larger clone differs from this one at a single base, so this may be a read error. The chain has TRBV7-9 and TRBJ1-1; D is ambiguous. V lost 3 bases and J lost 1, with 3 bases in between. The CDR3 length is 12 residues. The germline V gene has CDR1 SEHNR and CDR2 FQNEAQ (reference sequence). CDR3 nucleotide sequence: TGTGCCAGCAGCTTTGGGAACACTGAAGCTTTCTTT. This gives the protein CASSFGNTEAFF.

A few counts support this clone. This chain joins TRBV30 and TRBJ1-1; D is uncertain. V was clipped by 5 bases and J by 7 bases, with 8 bases between them. The CDR3 covers 10 residues. Per germline, CDR1 GTSNPN and CDR2 SVGIG (reference sequence). As DNA, the CDR3 is TGTGCCTGGGGAAGTAGTGAAGCTTTCTTT. Translation: CAWGSSEAFF.

This sequence joins TRBV7-8 and TRBJ1-2, with TRBD1 matching over 7 bases. CDR3 length: 15 residues. The V segment lost 8 bases and the J segment 8 bases; nucleotides outside the gene matches: 17. Germline V gene lookup returns CDR1 SGHVS and CDR2 FQNEAQ. The CDR3 is CASLGGLQGFGGYTF. In DNA form, the CDR3 reads TGTGCCAGCCTCGGGGGGTTACAGGGGTTCGGAGGCTACACCTTC.

This clone was seen just once. This chain connects TRBV7-2 to TRBJ2-1; the match to TRBD1 covers 8 bases. V lost 5 bases to trimming and J lost 0 bases; unmatched junction nucleotides: 3. The germline gives CDR1 SGHTA, CDR2 FQGNSA. CDR3 size: 15 residues. CDR3 amino acids: CASSATGGSYNEQFF. The CDR3, as DNA: TGTGCCAGCAGCGCCACAGGGGGCTCCTACAATGAGCAGTTCTTC.

This chain links TRBV7-2 with TRBJ2-1; D could derive from TRBD1 or TRBD2 (5 bases each). Germline V CDR1 and CDR2: SGHTA, FQGNSA. V lost 5 bases, J lost 11 bases, and 16 bases lay in between. The CDR3 sequence is 13 residues long. DNA of the CDR3: TGTGCCAGCAGCCTTGGGGGTAAGGGACAGCAGTTCTTC. Residues: CASSLGGKGQQFF.

The chain links TRBV6-6 to TRBJ1-2, with no clear D. Germline loops: CDR1 MNHNY, CDR2 SVGAGI (reference sequence). The CDR3 contains 13 residues. The germline V and J ends were trimmed by 0 bases and 6 bases, with 8 bases remaining between them. The CDR3 sequence: CASSYSNQNGYTF. CDR3 coding DNA: TGTGCCAGCAGTTACTCGAATCAAAATGGCTACACCTTC.

There are a few counts of this clone. The rearrangement links TRBV2 to TRBJ1-4, with D tentatively TRBD1 (5 bases). This CDR3 region has 16 residues. CDR1 is SNHLY, CDR2 FYNNEI, per germline. V lost 3 bases and J 6 bases, leaving 17 bases between the germline ends. CDR3 in amino acids: CASSEGMTEADEKLFF. Written as DNA, the CDR3 is TGTGCCAGCAGTGAGGGCATGACAGAAGCGGATGAAAAACTGTTTTTT.